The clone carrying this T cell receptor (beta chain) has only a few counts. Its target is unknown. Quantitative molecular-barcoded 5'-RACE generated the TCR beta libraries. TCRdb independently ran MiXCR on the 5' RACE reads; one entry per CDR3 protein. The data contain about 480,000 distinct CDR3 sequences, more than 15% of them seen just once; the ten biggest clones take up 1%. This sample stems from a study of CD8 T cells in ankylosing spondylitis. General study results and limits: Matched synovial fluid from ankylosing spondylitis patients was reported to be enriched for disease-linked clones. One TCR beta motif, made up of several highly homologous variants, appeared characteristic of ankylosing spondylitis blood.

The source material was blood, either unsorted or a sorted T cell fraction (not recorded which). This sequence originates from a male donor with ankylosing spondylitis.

In nucleotides, the CDR3 is TGTGCCAGCAATACAGGGGGCGAGAGAGGCGAGCAGTACTTC. Its translation is CASNTGGERGEQYF. J is TRBJ2-7 and V is TRBV6-1; TRBD1 matches at 9 bases. V gave up 7 bases and J gave up 6 bases; unmatched junction bases: 10. There are 14 residues in the CDR3. The germline gives CDR1 MNHNS, CDR2 SASEGT.